A single sample is the source of the 32 T cell receptor beta chains below, sequenced in a study of T cell responses to AZD1222 COVID-19 vaccine. Profiled with immunoSEQ multiplex PCR; TCRdb holds only in-frame clones, not every one. The table includes around 130,000 clones, 91% detected once. The sample was peripheral blood, taken 28 days after the second dose of the MenACWY control vaccine. The receptors were gathered from an adult who received the MenACWY meningococcal vaccine as a control.

The chain combines TRBV7-7 with TRBJ1-1, with D tentatively TRBD1 (6 bases). Germline-derived CDR1 and CDR2 are SSHAT and FNYEAQ (reference sequence). V lost 8 bases to trimming and J lost 1 base, with 23 bases between them. The CDR3 runs 17 residues. The CDR3 DNA sequence: TGTGCCAGCGGATCAACAGGGTCCGACAGACAGAACACTGAAGCTTTCTTT. This sequence encodes CASGSTGSDRQNTEAFF.

CDR3 coding DNA: TGCGCCAGCAGCTTGGCTTCGCCAGATACGCAGTATTTT. Protein product: CASSLASPDTQYF. This rearrangement joins TRBV5-1 to TRBJ2-3; D is unclear. Deletions cut 0 bases from V and 4 bases from J, with 6 bases between. Germline values: CDR1 SGHRS, CDR2 YFSETQ. CDR3 size: 13 residues.

The gene calls are TRBV6-2 or TRBV6-3 and TRBJ1-5; TRBD1 agrees at 7 bases. The CDR3 spans 17 residues. The V gene end was trimmed by 4 bases and the J gene end by 0 bases; junction bases not matched to a gene: 9. Per germline, CDR1 MNHEY and CDR2 SVGEGT. CDR3 DNA: TGTGCCAGCAGTTCCAAGGACAGGCTATTTAGCAATCAGCCCCAGCATTTT. This translates into CASSSKDRLFSNQPQHF.

This clone was picked up one time. This chain connects TRBV5-1 to TRBJ2-2; D is unresolved. CDR1 SGHRS and CDR2 YFSETQ come from the germline V gene. V was pared by 4 bases and J by 3 bases, with 4 bases between. The CDR3 runs 12 residues. The CDR3 reads CASSDYTGELFF. The CDR3 DNA follows: TGCGCCAGCAGCGACTACACCGGGGAGCTGTTTTTT.

This chain connects TRBV28 to TRBJ2-1, with 7 bases fitting TRBD2. The germline gives CDR1 MDHEN, CDR2 SYDVKM. The CDR3 sequence is 13 residues long. The J segment lost 6 bases and the V segment lost 6 bases, leaving 5 bases of the junction unmatched. CDR3: CASRLGGVNEQFF. The CDR3 nucleotides read TGTGCCAGCAGATTGGGGGGGGTCAATGAGCAGTTCTTC.

The V call is TRBV7-2, the J call TRBJ1-5; the match to TRBD1 covers 8 bases. The length of the CDR3 is 14 residues. Germline CDR1 and CDR2: SGHTA and FQGNSA. V lost 5 bases and J lost 4; bases outside the gene matches: 4. For the CDR3, the DNA is TGTGCCAGCAGCCCTCGGACAGGGAATCAGCCCCAGCATTTT. This codes for CASSPRTGNQPQHF.

The V call is TRBV3-1 (or the pseudogene TRBV3-2), the J call TRBJ1-4, with 7 bases aligning to TRBD1. J lost 6 bases, V lost 5 bases, and 3 bases had no gene match. This CDR3 has 13 amino acids. In germline, CDR1 is LGHDT, CDR2 YNNKEL (reference sequence). This chain's CDR3 is CASSFGTDEKLFF. The CDR3, as DNA: TGTGCCAGCAGCTTCGGGACAGATGAAAAACTGTTTTTT.

The rearrangement uses TRBV5-1 and TRBJ2-5; TRBD2 aligns across 9 bases. Trimming at V came to 0 bases and at J to 7 bases, leaving 10 bases not matched to a gene. The CDR3 covers 16 residues. Germline-derived CDR1 and CDR2 are SGHRS and YFSETQ. The CDR3 nucleotides read TGCGCCAGCAGCTTGGAGCGGGGGGTAGACCAGGGGACCCAGTACTTC. It yields the protein CASSLERGVDQGTQYF.

The chain has TRBV24-1 and TRBJ2-5; no clear D gene. The V and J ends lost 0 bases and 9 bases respectively, with 4 bases between them. This CDR3 is 11 amino acids long. Germline lookup yields CDR1 KGHDR and CDR2 SFDVKD. CDR3 in amino acids: CATSDLFAQYF. The CDR3 DNA reads TGTGCCACCAGTGATTTGTTCGCCCAGTACTTC.

V gene TRBV11-3 combines with J gene TRBJ2-2, with 12 bases aligning to TRBD1. After removal of 5 bases from V and 7 bases from J, the junction contained 14 bases not matched to a gene. CDR3 length: 18 residues. Germline V gene data show CDR1 as SGHNT and CDR2 as YENEEA. The CDR3 loop reads CASSPVPGGTGGIGELFF. The DNA for the CDR3 is TGTGCCAGCAGCCCAGTTCCTGGGGGGACAGGGGGCATCGGGGAGCTGTTTTTT.

The chain links TRBV12-3 or TRBV12-4 to TRBJ1-2, with D perhaps TRBD1 (5 bases). With 3 bases removed from V and 7 bases from J, the gap between germline ends came to 12 bases. There are 13 residues in the CDR3. In nucleotides, the CDR3 is TGTGCCAGCAGTTTGATACCAGGGTTTGGCTACACCTTC. Protein: CASSLIPGFGYTF.

The chain links TRBV24-1 to TRBJ2-3; possibly TRBD2 for D (6 bases). Germline V gene data show CDR1 as KGHDR and CDR2 as SFDVKD. V dropped 2 bases and J dropped 0 bases, with 8 bases sitting between them. The CDR3 has 15 residues. In nucleotides, the CDR3 is TGTGCCACCAGTGATTACGGGGGTAGCACAGATACGCAGTATTTT. This gives the protein CATSDYGGSTDTQYF.

The J gene is TRBJ1-6, the V gene TRBV6-5, with D possibly TRBD1 on 5 matching bases. Germline CDR1 and CDR2: MNHEY and SVGAGI. This CDR3 region has 15 residues. V was shortened by 7 bases and J by 0 bases, with 10 bases between the two germline ends. The CDR3 sequence: CASTQGSSYNSPLHF. DNA of the CDR3: TGTGCCAGCACCCAGGGAAGCTCCTATAATTCACCCCTCCACTTT.

About this clone: The sample holds other DNA sequences that translate to the same CDR3. The chain is built from TRBV11-3 and TRBJ2-2; TRBD2 aligns across 13 bases. CDR1 is SGHNT and CDR2 is YENEEA in the germline V gene. The CDR3 spans 17 residues. J gave up 0 bases and V 3 bases, and 1 base lay outside the gene matches. The CDR3 here is CASSLGLAGTNTGELFF. The DNA of the CDR3 is TGTGCCAGCAGCTTGGGACTAGCGGGGACGAACACCGGGGAGCTGTTTTTT. The full variable domain, with the rest looked up from reference TRBV11-3 and TRBJ2-2, is EAGVVQSPRYKIIEKKQPVAFWCNPISGHNTLYWYLQNLGQGPELLIRYENEEAVDDSQLPKDRFSAERLKGVDSTLKIQPAELGDSAVYLCASSLGLAGTNTGELFFGEGSRLTVL.

The chain carries TRBV29-1 and TRBJ1-1; D perhaps matches TRBD1 (5 bases). In germline, CDR1 is SQVTM, CDR2 ANQGSEA. Trimming took off 6 bases at V and 1 base at J, with 15 bases between the two ends. The CDR3 is 14 amino acids. The CDR3 DNA reads TGCAGCGTACCTCTCCTCGGGGGGAACACTGAAGCTTTCTTT. The encoded protein is CSVPLLGGNTEAFF.

In this sample, this clone is medium-sized. The rearrangement links TRBV3-1 (or the pseudogene TRBV3-2) to TRBJ2-1, with D perhaps assigned TRBD1 or TRBD2 (6 bases each). The CDR3 has 16 residues. Germline V gene data show CDR1 as LGHDT and CDR2 as YNNKEL (reference sequence). V was cut by 1 base and J by 8 bases, with 18 bases left in between. Here the CDR3 reads CASSQVGGPLKDEQFF. CDR3 DNA: TGTGCCAGCAGCCAAGTGGGGGGCCCATTGAAGGATGAGCAGTTCTTC.

The rearrangement links TRBV19 to TRBJ2-5; possibly TRBD2 for D (5 bases). The CDR3 has 15 amino acids. Germline CDR1 reads LNHDA; CDR2 reads SQIVND (reference sequence). V gave up 1 base and J gave up 0 bases, with 9 bases separating them. The CDR3 loop is CASSIGPGDQETQYF. The CDR3 DNA sequence: TGTGCCAGTAGTATAGGGCCCGGGGACCAAGAGACCCAGTACTTC.

V usage is TRBV6-5 and J usage is TRBJ1-6; tentative D call: TRBD1 (5 bases). V shed 2 bases and J shed 7 bases, with 9 bases lying between them. CDR3 size: 14 residues. Germline values: CDR1 MNHEY, CDR2 SVGAGI. The CDR3 DNA follows: TGTGCCAGCAGTTACGGGGGTCCCAATTCACCCCTCCACTTT. This gives the protein CASSYGGPNSPLHF.

The rearrangement links TRBV2 to TRBJ1-6, with 9 bases that match TRBD1. The germline V gene has CDR1 SNHLY and CDR2 FYNNEI. J gave up 6 bases and V 6 bases, and 6 bases lay outside the gene matches. The CDR3 totals 15 residues. CDR3 residues: CASSSMGQGNSPLHF. The CDR3 DNA reads TGTGCCAGCAGCAGCATGGGACAGGGTAATTCACCCCTCCACTTT. Supplemented by reference TRBV2 and TRBJ1-6, the full variable domain reads EPEVTQTPSHQVTQMGQEVILRCVPISNHLYFYWYRQILGQKVEFLVSFYNNEISEKSEIFDDQFSVERPDGSNFTLKIRSTKLEDSAMYFCASSSMGQGNSPLHFGNGTRLTVT.

The table lists this clone with a count of one. In the same sample, other DNA sequences code for this CDR3. This chain joins TRBV12-3 or TRBV12-4 and TRBJ2-2; D possibly corresponds to TRBD2 (6 bases). The CDR3 runs 13 residues. Trimming cost V 6 bases and J 5 bases, with 10 bases left between them. The CDR3 loop reads CASSFGGTGELFF. In nucleotides, the CDR3 is TGTGCCAGCAGCTTCGGGGGAACCGGGGAGCTGTTTTTT.

There are a few counts of this clone. This chain links TRBV24-1 with TRBJ2-3; D not certain. The V gene's germline CDR1 is KGHDR and CDR2 SFDVKD. CDR3 length equals 15 residues. V was shortened by 5 bases and J by 4 bases, with 15 bases between the two germline ends. CDR3 in DNA: TGTGCCACCAGTGCCCCCCTTGAGCCCTCAGATACGCAGTATTTT. Translating it yields CATSAPLEPSDTQYF.

The chain uses TRBV6-5 and TRBJ2-7, with D uncertain. Trimming removed 9 bases from V and 0 bases from J, with 12 bases in between. CDR3 length: 13 amino acids. Germline-derived CDR1 and CDR2 are MNHEY and SVGAGI. CDR3 sequence: CASTDGYSYEQYF. CDR3 bases: TGTGCCAGTACGGACGGGTACTCCTACGAGCAGTACTTC.

V usage is TRBV28 and J usage is TRBJ1-3; 7 bases map to TRBD1. Germline V gene sequence: CDR1 MDHEN, CDR2 SYDVKM. J lost 0 bases, V lost 6 bases, and 5 bases had no gene match. The CDR3 extends over 15 amino acids. The CDR3 here is CASRRQGSSGNTIYF. The DNA of the CDR3 is TGTGCCAGCAGAAGACAGGGAAGCTCTGGAAACACCATATATTTT.

The chain is built from TRBV3-1 (or the pseudogene TRBV3-2) and TRBJ1-6; D possibly corresponds to TRBD1 (5 bases). Deletions cut 0 bases from V and 6 bases from J, with 21 bases between. Germline lookup yields CDR1 LGHDT and CDR2 YNNKEL (reference sequence). This CDR3 is 19 amino acids long. The CDR3 sequence: CASSQDGGRLPRGNSPLHF. DNA for the CDR3: TGTGCCAGCAGCCAAGACGGTGGCAGACTCCCTAGGGGTAATTCACCCCTCCACTTT.

The rearrangement joins TRBV28 to TRBJ2-7; 11 bases map to TRBD1. This CDR3 is 17 amino acids long. J gave up 4 bases and V 3 bases, and 11 bases lay outside the gene matches. CDR1 is MDHEN and CDR2 is SYDVKM in the germline V gene. The CDR3 here is CASSLVGGGQGAYEQYF. In DNA, the CDR3 is TGTGCCAGCAGTTTGGTTGGAGGTGGACAGGGGGCTTACGAGCAGTACTTC.

The rearrangement joins TRBV5-1 to TRBJ1-2, with 10 bases aligning to TRBD1. This CDR3 comprises 16 residues. The V gene's germline CDR1 is SGHRS and CDR2 YFSETQ. V was clipped by 4 bases and J by 7 bases; unmatched bases: 13. The CDR3 loop reads CASSAEPGQGLSGYTF. The CDR3 DNA follows: TGCGCCAGCAGCGCCGAACCGGGACAGGGGTTGAGTGGCTACACCTTC.

The chain combines TRBV7-6 with TRBJ2-5, with 9 bases lining up with TRBD2. CDR1 is SGHVS and CDR2 is FNYEAQ in the germline V gene. The ends lost 3 bases at V and 1 base at J; junction bases unmatched: 3. This CDR3 has 15 amino acids. The CDR3 DNA reads as TGTGCCAGCAGCTTGCGGGAGGGATCCCAAGAGACCCAGTACTTC. It translates to CASSLREGSQETQYF. Filled out from reference TRBV7-6 and TRBJ2-5, the complete variable domain reads GAGVSQSPRYKVTKRGQDVALRCDPISGHVSLYWYRQALGQGPEFLTYFNYEAQQDKSGLPNDRFSAERPEGSISTLTIQRTEQRDSAMYRCASSLREGSQETQYFGPGTRLLVL.

J is TRBJ1-6 and V is TRBV6-4; D remains ambiguous. CDR1 MRHNA and CDR2 SNTAGT come from the germline V gene. V was shortened by 8 bases and J by 10 bases, with 15 bases between the two germline ends. The CDR3 loop spans 13 amino acids. The CDR3 loop is CASSSDDTSPLHF. CDR3 DNA: TGTGCCAGCTCCAGTGATGACACCTCACCCCTCCACTTT.

The rearrangement joins TRBV7-2 to TRBJ2-1; 9 bases match TRBD1. J was trimmed by 7 bases and V by 0 bases; bases with no gene match: 1. This CDR3 comprises 14 residues. Germline-derived CDR1 and CDR2 are SGHTA and FQGNSA. CDR3 loop: CASSLAGQGNEQFF. The CDR3 nucleotides are TGTGCCAGCAGCTTAGCGGGACAGGGAAATGAGCAGTTCTTC.

The chain links TRBV24-1 to TRBJ2-1, with 10 nucleotides matching TRBD2. The V and J ends lost 5 bases and 6 bases, in that order; junction bases with no gene match: 3. The CDR3 totals 14 residues. Germline CDR1 KGHDR, CDR2 SFDVKD. This chain's CDR3 is CATSGLAGVNEQFF. The CDR3 DNA sequence: TGTGCCACCAGTGGGCTAGCGGGAGTCAATGAGCAGTTCTTC.

The chain couples TRBV29-1 to TRBJ1-2; possibly TRBD1 for D (6 bases). The V gene lost 3 bases and the J gene lost 5 bases, with 10 bases spanning the gap. This CDR3 is built from 12 residues. Germline V gene data show CDR1 as SQVTM and CDR2 as ANQGSEA. The CDR3 loop reads CSVDQGFYGYTF. The CDR3 DNA sequence: TGCAGCGTTGATCAGGGGTTTTATGGCTACACCTTC.

The chain uses TRBV11-1 and TRBJ2-2; D possibly matches TRBD1 or TRBD2 (5 bases each). Trimming pared 5 bases from V and 2 bases from J, leaving 12 bases between. The CDR3 loop spans 15 amino acids. In germline, CDR1 is SGHAT, CDR2 FQDESV (reference sequence). The CDR3 sequence: CASSRGRINTGELFF. Written as DNA, the CDR3 is TGTGCCAGCAGCCGGGGCAGGATTAACACCGGGGAGCTGTTTTTT.